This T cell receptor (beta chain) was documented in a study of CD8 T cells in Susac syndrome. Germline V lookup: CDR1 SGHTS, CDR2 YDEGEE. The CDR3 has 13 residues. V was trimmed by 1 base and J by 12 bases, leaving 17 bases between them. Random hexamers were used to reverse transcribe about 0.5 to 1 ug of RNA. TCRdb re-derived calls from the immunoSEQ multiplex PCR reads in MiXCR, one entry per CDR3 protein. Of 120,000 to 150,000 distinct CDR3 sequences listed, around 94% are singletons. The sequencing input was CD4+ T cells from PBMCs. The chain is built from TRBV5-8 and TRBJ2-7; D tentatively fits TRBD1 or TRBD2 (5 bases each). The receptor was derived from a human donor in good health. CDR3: CASSLNGATPGYF. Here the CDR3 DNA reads TGTGCCAGCAGCTTGAACGGGGCGACCCCCGGGTACTTC. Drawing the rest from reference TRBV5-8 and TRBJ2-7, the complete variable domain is EAGVTQSPTHLIKTRGQQATLRCSPISGHTSVYWYQQALGLGLQFLLWYDEGEERNRGNFPPRFSGRQFPNYSSELNVNALELEDSALYLCASSLNGATPGYFGPGTRLTVT.